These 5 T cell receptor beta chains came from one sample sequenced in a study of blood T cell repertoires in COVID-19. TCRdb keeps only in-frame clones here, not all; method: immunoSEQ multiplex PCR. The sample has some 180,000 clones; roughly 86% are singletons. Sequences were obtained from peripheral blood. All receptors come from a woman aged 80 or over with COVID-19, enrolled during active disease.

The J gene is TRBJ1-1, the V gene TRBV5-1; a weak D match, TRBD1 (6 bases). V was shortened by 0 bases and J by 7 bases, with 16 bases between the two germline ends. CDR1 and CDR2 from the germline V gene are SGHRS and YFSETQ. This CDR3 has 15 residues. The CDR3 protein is CASSLDGTKALEAFF. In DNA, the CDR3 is TGCGCCAGCAGCTTGGATGGGACAAAGGCCCTTGAAGCTTTCTTT.

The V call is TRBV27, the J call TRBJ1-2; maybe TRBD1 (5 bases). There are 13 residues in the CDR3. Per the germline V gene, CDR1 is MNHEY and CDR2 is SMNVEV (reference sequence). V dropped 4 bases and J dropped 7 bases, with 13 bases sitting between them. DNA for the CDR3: TGTGCCAGCAGTTCAGTCAGGGTGGGTGGCTACACCTTC. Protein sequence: CASSSVRVGGYTF.

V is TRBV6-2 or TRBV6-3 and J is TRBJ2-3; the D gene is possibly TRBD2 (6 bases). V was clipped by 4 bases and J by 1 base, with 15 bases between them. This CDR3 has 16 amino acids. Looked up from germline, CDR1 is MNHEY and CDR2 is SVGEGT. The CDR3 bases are TGTGCCAGCAGTTGGGCGTTGGTAGCGGGCACAGATACGCAGTATTTT. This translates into CASSWALVAGTDTQYF.

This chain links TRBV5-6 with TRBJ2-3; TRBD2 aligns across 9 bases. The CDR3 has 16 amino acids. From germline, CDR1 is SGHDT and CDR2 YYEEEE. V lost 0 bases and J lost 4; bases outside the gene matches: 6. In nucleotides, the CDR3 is TGTGCCAGCAGCTTGGCCGGGACTAGCCGGGCAGATACGCAGTATTTT. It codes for CASSLAGTSRADTQYF.

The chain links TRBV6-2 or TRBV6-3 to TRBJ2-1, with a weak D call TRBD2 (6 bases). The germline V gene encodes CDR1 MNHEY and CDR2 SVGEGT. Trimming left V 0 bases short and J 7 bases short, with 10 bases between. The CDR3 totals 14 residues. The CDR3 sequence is CASSYSKGRNEQFF. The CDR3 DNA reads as TGTGCCAGCAGTTACTCTAAGGGGAGGAATGAGCAGTTCTTC.